A single sample gave rise to the 9 T cell receptor beta chains below, sequenced in a study of read filtering for tumor transcriptome and immune sequencing. The library was built from about 400 ng RNA with molecular barcoded adaptors for alpha/delta and beta/gamma chains. TCRdb reprocessed the reads via MiXCR and lists one record per CDR3 protein. The sample carries 35,000 to 50,000 distinct CDR3 sequences, less than 20% recorded once. The sequencing input was a population of CD138-negative cells sorted from bone marrow. These TCRs come from a donor aged 40 or over with multiple myeloma.

This clonotype was recorded many times. The gene calls are TRBV10-3 and TRBJ2-2; 9 bases are shared with TRBD2. The length of the CDR3 is 18 residues. V was clipped by 6 bases and J by 3 bases; unmatched bases: 14. Germline V gene data show CDR1 as ENHRY and CDR2 as SYGVKD. Written as DNA, the CDR3 is TGTGCCATCAGGGCGGGACTAGCCCACCGCCGTGACACCGGGGAGCTGTTTTTT. Its translation is CAIRAGLAHRRDTGELFF.

This clonotype was picked up many times. V is TRBV20-1 and J is TRBJ2-3; D remains ambiguous. Trimming took off 1 base at V and 4 bases at J, with 6 bases between the two ends. Germline CDR1 is DFQATT and CDR2 is SNEGSKA (reference sequence). The CDR3 has 12 residues. CDR3 in DNA: TGCAGTGCTAGAGCGACACCAGATACGCAGTATTTT. It specifies CSARATPDTQYF.

The J gene is TRBJ2-1, the V gene TRBV29-1; 7 nucleotides agree with TRBD1. CDR1 is SQVTM, CDR2 ANQGSEA, per germline. Losses at the gene ends were 6 bases for V and 5 bases for J; bases not matched to a gene: 4. CDR3 length: 12 residues. CDR3 protein: CSVVQGNNEQFF. The CDR3 region has the DNA TGCAGCGTGGTACAGGGGAACAATGAGCAGTTCTTC.

The gene calls are TRBV7-2 and TRBJ1-1, with unresolved D. Germline lookup yields CDR1 SGHTA and CDR2 FQGNSA. Between the trimmed V and J ends, which lost 4 bases and 1 base, there was a span of 13 bases. This CDR3 has 15 residues. CDR3 amino acids: CASSSIMRQNTEAFF. Here the CDR3 DNA reads TGTGCCAGCAGCTCCATCATGAGACAGAACACTGAAGCTTTCTTT.

This clonotype was seen a few times. The chain couples TRBV3-1 to TRBJ2-5; 7 bases line up with TRBD1. V was clipped by 5 bases and J by 2 bases; unmatched bases: 8. Germline V CDR1 and CDR2: LGHDT, YNNKEL (reference sequence). This CDR3 is built from 15 residues. The CDR3 DNA sequence: TGTGCCAGCAGCGCCCACGGGACAGCACAAGAGACCCAGTACTTC. Amino acid sequence: CASSAHGTAQETQYF.

The sample holds a few counts of this clonotype. Here the CDR3 DNA reads TGTGCCAGCAGCTTGGATTCGTTCAATGAGCAGTTCTTC. Its translation: CASSLDSFNEQFF. This chain links TRBV5-4 with TRBJ2-1, with D uncertain. In germline, CDR1 is SGHNT, CDR2 YYREEE (reference sequence). The CDR3 totals 13 residues. Trimming removed 0 bases from V and 6 bases from J, with 7 bases in between.

This chain links TRBV14 with TRBJ2-1, with D maybe TRBD2 (5 bases). Germline CDR1 is SGHDN and CDR2 is FVKESK. This CDR3 has 14 amino acids. Trimming removed 2 bases at V and 9 bases at J, with 14 bases between. The CDR3 DNA reads as TGTGCCAGCAGCCAAACGGTGGGGAGCAGTGAGCAGTTCTTC. This translates into CASSQTVGSSEQFF. The entire variable domain, with the rest obtained from reference TRBV14 and TRBJ2-1, is as follows: EAGVTQFPSHSVIEKGQTVTLRCDPISGHDNLYWYRRVMGKEIKFLLHFVKESKQDESGMPNNRFLAERTGGTYSTLKVQPAELEDSGVYFCASSQTVGSSEQFFGPGTRLTVL.

This clonotype was observed at least ten times. The rearrangement joins TRBV27 to TRBJ2-1, with a possible D match to TRBD2 (6 bases). V lost 4 bases to trimming and J lost 3 bases, with 13 bases between them. The CDR3 is made up of 15 amino acids. Germline values: CDR1 MNHEY, CDR2 SMNVEV (reference sequence). The CDR3 loop is CASSSVAEYYNEQFF. The CDR3 DNA sequence: TGTGCCAGCAGTTCAGTAGCGGAGTACTACAATGAGCAGTTCTTC.

The chain uses TRBV30 and TRBJ2-5, with no clear D. V dropped 0 bases and J dropped 4 bases, with 15 bases sitting between them. Germline CDR1 and CDR2: GTSNPN and SVGIG (reference sequence). CDR3 length: 15 amino acids. CDR3 residues: CAWSVGARVGETQYF. The CDR3 DNA follows: TGTGCCTGGAGTGTAGGTGCTAGGGTGGGAGAGACCCAGTACTTC. The full variable domain, completed using reference TRBV30 and TRBJ2-5, is SQTIHQWPATLVQPVGSPLSLECTVEGTSNPNLYWYRQAAGRGLQLLFYSVGIGQISSEVPQNLSASRPQDRQFILSSKKLLLSDSGFYLCAWSVGARVGETQYFGPGTRLLVL.